Presented here are 27 T cell receptor beta chains from one specimen sequenced in a study of cytomegalovirus exposure and HLA in healthy donors. The PCR used 60 Vbeta and 13 Jbeta primers. Clones were read by immunoSEQ multiplex PCR, and TCRdb kept only the in-frame ones, dropping some. Among about 120,000 clones listed, about 80% were seen once. The sequencing input was PBMCs. Every receptor here comes from a man younger than 40 in good health and CMV-seropositive.

The chain combines TRBV19 with TRBJ1-2, with D hard to call. The CDR3 is 11 residues long. Trimming left V 3 bases short and J 8 bases short, with 7 bases between. Looked up from germline, CDR1 is LNHDA and CDR2 is SQIVND (reference sequence). The CDR3 nucleotides read TGTGCCAGTAGTATGGCAAAAGGCTACACCTTC. It is translated as CASSMAKGYTF.

The CDR3 DNA reads as TGTGCCAGCAGCGTAGCAGGGGGTCTCTATGGCTACACCTTC. Translating gives CASSVAGGLYGYTF. The genes are TRBV9 and TRBJ1-2; 7 positions match TRBD1. V lost 0 bases and J lost 4; bases outside the gene matches: 3. The CDR3 extends over 14 amino acids. Germline CDR1 is SGDLS and CDR2 is YYNGEE.

The rearrangement links TRBV9 to TRBJ2-7; D gene ambiguous. Germline lookup yields CDR1 SGDLS and CDR2 YYNGEE. Trimming took off 3 bases at V and 7 bases at J, with 11 bases between the two ends. The CDR3 extends over 12 amino acids. CDR3 nucleotide sequence: TGTGCCAGCAGCGACGGTTTTCTGGAGCAGTACTTC. It codes for CASSDGFLEQYF.

The gene calls are TRBV18 and TRBJ2-4, with D uncertain. The ends were cut back, 5 bases at V and 0 bases at J, with 8 bases in the middle. The CDR3 has 14 residues. Germline-derived CDR1 and CDR2 are KGHSH and LQKENI. In DNA, the CDR3 is TGTGCCAGCTCATCCCCGGTAGCCAAAAACATTCAGTACTTC. Its protein product is CASSSPVAKNIQYF.

The V gene is TRBV6-4, the J gene TRBJ2-3; the match to TRBD1 covers 11 bases. The V segment lost 4 bases and the J segment 1 base; nucleotides outside the gene matches: 4. Germline assignment: CDR1 MRHNA and CDR2 SNTAGT. The CDR3 length is 16 residues. The chain's CDR3 is CASSVRTGGGTDTQYF. The CDR3 region has the DNA TGTGCCAGCAGTGTTAGGACAGGGGGCGGCACAGATACGCAGTATTTT.

This clone was detected only a few times. The chain is built from TRBV9 and TRBJ2-1; TRBD2 matches at 11 bases. Germline-derived CDR1 and CDR2 are SGDLS and YYNGEE. This CDR3 has 17 residues. The junction had 14 bases not matched to a gene; V was cut back by 8 bases and J by 4 bases. The CDR3 coding sequence is TGTGCCAGTCGCTATATTACTAGCGGGAGTTTGTACAATGAGCAGTTCTTC. Translation gives CASRYITSGSLYNEQFF.

The rearrangement links TRBV11-3 to TRBJ2-7, with TRBD1 as a possible D gene (6 bases). The germline V and J ends were trimmed by 1 base and 3 bases, with 7 bases remaining between them. Germline V CDR1 and CDR2: SGHNT, YENEEA. The CDR3 runs to 13 residues. The CDR3 DNA follows: TGTGCCAGCAGCTTAGGACAGGTCTACGAGCAGTACTTC. Its protein is CASSLGQVYEQYF.

The V call is TRBV11-3, the J call TRBJ1-1; 8 nucleotides line up with TRBD1. J was trimmed by 5 bases and V by 3 bases; bases with no gene match: 2. Per germline, CDR1 SGHNT and CDR2 YENEEA. The CDR3 runs 13 residues. CDR3 in DNA: TGTGCCAGCAGCTTGACAGGGGCTACTGAAGCTTTCTTT. Translating gives CASSLTGATEAFF.

This chain connects TRBV7-2 to TRBJ2-7; 9 bases map to TRBD2. The CDR3 consists of 15 residues. Germline values: CDR1 SGHTA, CDR2 FQGNSA. V dropped 3 bases and J dropped 3; count of bases not matched to a gene: 6. CDR3: CASSLSGGQNYEQYF. The CDR3 DNA is TGTGCCAGCAGCTTGAGCGGGGGGCAAAACTACGAGCAGTACTTC.

The chain joins TRBV7-2 to TRBJ1-6, with 7 bases lining up with TRBD1. From germline, CDR1 is SGHTA and CDR2 FQGNSA. J gave up 7 bases and V 4 bases, and 7 bases lay outside the gene matches. The CDR3 spans 15 residues. The CDR3 spells CASSSAGTENSPLHF. The CDR3 DNA is TGTGCCAGCAGCTCCGCCGGGACAGAAAATTCACCCCTCCACTTT.

This chain links TRBV7-9 with TRBJ2-7; 8 nucleotides align to TRBD1. CDR1 is SEHNR, CDR2 FQNEAQ, per germline (reference sequence). V shed 4 bases and J 4 bases; nucleotides not matched to a gene: 15. This CDR3 has 17 amino acids. The CDR3 protein is CASSSDRAQGGIYEQYF. The CDR3 DNA reads as TGTGCCAGCAGCTCGGACAGGGCTCAAGGGGGGATATACGAGCAGTACTTC.

The chain carries TRBV20-1 and TRBJ2-1; possibly TRBD2 for D (5 bases). Trimming cost V 6 bases and J 9 bases, with 12 bases left between them. The CDR3 consists of 11 residues. Germline CDR1 reads DFQATT; CDR2 reads SNEGSKA (reference sequence). CDR3: CSAPRAAEQFF. The CDR3 DNA is TGCAGTGCCCCCAGAGCGGCTGAGCAGTTCTTC.

This clone appeared a single time. In DNA, the CDR3 is TGTGCCAGCAGGCGGGACCGGAACACTGAAGCTTTCTTT. This codes for CASRRDRNTEAFF. The V and J genes are TRBV7-2 and TRBJ1-1, with D possibly TRBD1 on 5 matching bases. The CDR3 is 13 amino acids. Trimming removed 6 bases from V and 1 base from J, with 9 bases in between. Germline V gene data show CDR1 as SGHTA and CDR2 as FQGNSA.

The chain is built from TRBV19 and TRBJ2-7; 7 bases are a match to TRBD1. With V trimmed by 4 bases and J by 4 bases, 13 bases remained unmatched. From germline, CDR1 is LNHDA and CDR2 SQIVND (reference sequence). This CDR3 has 16 amino acids. Here the CDR3 DNA reads TGTGCCAGTAGTAAACATCAGGGGGAATCGAGGTACGAGCAGTACTTC. Translation: CASSKHQGESRYEQYF.

This CDR3 is CASSLQGLGYEQYF. The DNA of the CDR3 is TGTGCCAGCTCCCTCCAGGGGTTGGGCTACGAGCAGTACTTC. The rearrangement uses TRBV18 and TRBJ2-7; D might be TRBD1 (6 bases). The germline gives CDR1 KGHSH, CDR2 LQKENI. V gave up 6 bases and J gave up 3 bases, with 15 bases separating them. The CDR3 has 14 amino acids. The full variable domain, rest sourced from reference TRBV18 and TRBJ2-7, is NAGVMQNPRHLVRRRGQEARLRCSPMKGHSHVYWYRQLPEEGLKFMVYLQKENIIDESGMPKERFSAEFPKEGPSILRIQQVVRGDSAAYFCASSLQGLGYEQYFGPGTRLTVT.

The table lists this clone with a count of one. The chain combines TRBV11-2 with TRBJ2-7; 10 bases agree with TRBD2. The CDR3 consists of 17 residues. Germline V CDR1 and CDR2: SGHAT, FQNNGV. V gave up 5 bases and J gave up 3 bases; unmatched junction bases: 13. The DNA for the CDR3 is TGTGCCAGCAGCCATACCCCCGCTAGCGGGAGTTTCTACGAGCAGTACTTC. This codes for CASSHTPASGSFYEQYF. The full variable domain, in which reference TRBV11-2 and TRBJ2-7 provide the parts outside the CDR3, is EAGVAQSPRYKIIEKRQSVAFWCNPISGHATLYWYQQILGQGPKLLIQFQNNGVVDDSQLPKDRFSAERLKGVDSTLKIQPAKLEDSAVYLCASSHTPASGSFYEQYFGPGTRLTVT.

J is TRBJ2-1 and V is TRBV19; tentative D call: TRBD2 (6 bases). The CDR3 extends over 13 amino acids. The V gene lost 3 bases and the J gene lost 14 bases, with 17 bases spanning the gap. Germline-derived CDR1 and CDR2 are LNHDA and SQIVND (reference sequence). CDR3 coding DNA: TGTGCCAGTAGTATCTTAAAAGGAGGGCGGGAGTTCTTC. Encoded protein: CASSILKGGREFF.

The rearrangement uses TRBV9 and TRBJ1-2, with D tentatively TRBD1 (5 bases). Per the germline V gene, CDR1 is SGDLS and CDR2 is YYNGEE. This CDR3 region has 15 residues. V lost 0 bases, J lost 7 bases, and 16 bases lay in between. The CDR3: CASSVDQGRFFGYTF. The CDR3 region has the DNA TGTGCCAGCAGCGTAGATCAGGGCCGATTTTTTGGCTACACCTTC.

This chain links TRBV19 with TRBJ2-7; 10 positions match TRBD2. Germline values: CDR1 LNHDA, CDR2 SQIVND (reference sequence). V shed 0 bases, J shed 1 base, and the junction held 9 bases outside the gene matches. This CDR3 spans 18 amino acids. In DNA form, the CDR3 reads TGTGCCAGTAGTATAGATTCGGCTCTAGCGGGAGATTCCTACGAGCAGTACTTC. It specifies CASSIDSALAGDSYEQYF.

This clone appeared a single time. The V and J genes are TRBV2 and TRBJ2-7; possibly TRBD1 for D (5 bases). The CDR3 is 13 amino acids. V was shortened by 3 bases and J by 2 bases, with 8 bases between the two germline ends. Germline V gene lookup returns CDR1 SNHLY and CDR2 FYNNEI. CDR3 nucleotides: TGTGCCAGCAGTGAGATGACAGCCTACGAGCAGTACTTC. The encoded protein is CASSEMTAYEQYF.

V usage is TRBV2 and J usage is TRBJ1-5, with TRBD1 identical over 11 bases. CDR1 and CDR2 (germline): SNHLY, FYNNEI. Trimming at V came to 6 bases and at J to 6 bases, leaving 4 bases not matched to a gene. The CDR3 spans 14 residues. The chain's CDR3 is CASSGTGGSQPQHF. The CDR3, as DNA: TGTGCCAGCAGCGGGACAGGGGGTAGTCAGCCCCAGCATTTT.

The chain joins TRBV4-1 to TRBJ1-1; 8 bases agree with TRBD1. The CDR3 consists of 13 residues. Unmatched junction bases numbered 7, after V lost 7 bases and J lost 6 bases. Germline CDR1 is MGHRA and CDR2 is YSYEKL. CDR3 bases: TGCGCCAGCATGCGTCAGGGGGCCGCTGAAGCTTTCTTT. It encodes CASMRQGAAEAFF.

The chain couples TRBV18 to TRBJ2-3, with 11 bases fitting TRBD2. With 5 bases clipped from V and 2 bases from J, the junction kept 3 bases outside the gene matches. Germline V gene lookup returns CDR1 KGHSH and CDR2 LQKENI. This CDR3 contains 15 residues. The CDR3 region has the DNA TGTGCCAGCTCATCGGGACTAGCGGACACAGATACGCAGTATTTT. Its translation is CASSSGLADTDTQYF.

The chain couples TRBV18 to TRBJ2-7, with TRBD2 identical over 12 bases. Losses at the gene ends were 2 bases for V and 4 bases for J; bases not matched to a gene: 3. Germline assignment: CDR1 KGHSH and CDR2 LQKENI. The CDR3 consists of 15 residues. The CDR3 sequence is CASSPWTSGTYEQYF. The CDR3 DNA follows: TGTGCCAGCTCACCATGGACTAGCGGGACGTACGAGCAGTACTTC.

The V and J genes are TRBV4-3 and TRBJ2-5, with 7 positions matching TRBD2. The V and J ends lost 0 bases and 4 bases, in that order; junction bases with no gene match: 5. CDR1 LGHNA and CDR2 YSLEER come from the germline V gene. This CDR3 contains 15 residues. CDR3 sequence reads: CASSQEWRERETQYF. In DNA form, the CDR3 reads TGCGCCAGCAGCCAAGAGTGGCGGGAGAGAGAGACCCAGTACTTC.

This sequence joins TRBV18 and TRBJ1-4, with a possible D match to TRBD1 (6 bases). The CDR3 has 15 residues. Trimming took 3 bases from V and 8 from J, leaving 16 bases between them. Germline CDR1 reads KGHSH; CDR2 reads LQKENI. In DNA form, the CDR3 reads TGTGCCAGCTCACCGAGAGAAGGGGGTAACGAAAAACTGTTTTTT. It codes for CASSPREGGNEKLFF.

This clone was seen only a few times. This sequence joins TRBV4-3 and TRBJ1-4; D not certain. The ends were cut back, 3 bases at V and 0 bases at J, with 8 bases in the middle. The CDR3 is made up of 15 amino acids. Germline values: CDR1 LGHNA, CDR2 YSLEER. CDR3 coding DNA: TGCGCCAGCAGCCAGCAGTATGCAACTAATGAAAAACTGTTTTTT. As protein: CASSQQYATNEKLFF.